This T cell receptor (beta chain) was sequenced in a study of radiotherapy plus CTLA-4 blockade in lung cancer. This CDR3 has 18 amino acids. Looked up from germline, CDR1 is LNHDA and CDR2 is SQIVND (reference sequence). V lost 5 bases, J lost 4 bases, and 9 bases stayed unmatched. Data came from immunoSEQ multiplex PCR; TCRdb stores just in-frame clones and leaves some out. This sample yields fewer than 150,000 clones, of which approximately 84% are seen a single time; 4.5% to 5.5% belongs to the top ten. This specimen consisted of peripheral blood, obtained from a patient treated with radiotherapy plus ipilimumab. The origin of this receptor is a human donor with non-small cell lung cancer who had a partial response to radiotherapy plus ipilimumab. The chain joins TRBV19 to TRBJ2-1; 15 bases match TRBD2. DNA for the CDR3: TGTGCCAGTAGTCCCGGACTAGCGGGAGGGCCTGGTTACAATGAGCAGTTCTTC. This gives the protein CASSPGLAGGPGYNEQFF.